Reported below is one T cell receptor (beta chain). The germline V gene has CDR1 SGHDT and CDR2 YYEEEE. Trimming removed 2 bases from V and 1 base from J; junction bases left unmatched: 3. The CDR3 loop spans 16 amino acids. The method was immunoSEQ multiplex PCR; TCRdb's version includes in-frame clones alone and lacks a portion of them. The sample shows 60,000 or so clones, approximately 78% of them seen only once. These data are taken from a study of blood T cell repertoires in COVID-19. The chain recombines TRBV5-6 with TRBJ2-2; 9 bases are a match to TRBD1. Sequenced sample: peripheral blood. The source is a human donor in a cohort sampled during active COVID-19. The CDR3 DNA sequence: TGTGCCAGCAGCTTACTGGGACAGGGGAACACCGGGGAGCTGTTTTTT. Protein product: CASSLLGQGNTGELFF.